This is a list of T cell receptor beta chains from one sample in a study of molecular identifiers for immune sequencing clone quantification. TCRdb re-analysed the PCR reads in MiXCR, keeping a single row per CDR3 protein. The data hold around 470,000 distinct CDR3 sequences, with about 25% observed a single time. Sequenced material: naive CD8+ T cells from blood, with Jurkat cell RNA spiked in. The receptor source for this set is a human donor in good health. Some libraries in this study had Jurkat cell RNA spiked in. CDR3s include the opening cysteine and the closing phenylalanine or tryptophan. D genes are given only for firm matches. Expanded clones are given a class, and other clones once, few, many or no size at all.

V	size	J	D	DNA	CDR3
TRBV5-3	-	TRBJ2-3	-	TGTGCCAGCAGCTTGGTGACAGCGGTGGGCTCTAGCGGCACAGATACGCAGTATTTT	CASSLVTAVGSSGTDTQYF
TRBV7-9	-	TRBJ1-3	-	TGTGCCAGAGGGGGGGCGTCTGGAAACACCATATATTTT	CARGGASGNTIYF
TRBV12-3/TRBV12-4	many	TRBJ2-5	TRBD1	TGTGCCAGCAGTCCGGGACAGCGACAAGAGACCCAGTACTTC	CASSPGQRQETQYF
TRBV27	few	TRBJ1-5	TRBD1	TGTGCCAGCGGGACGGACAGGTTCAATCAGCCCCAGCATTTT	CASGTDRFNQPQHF
TRBV19	-	TRBJ2-2	TRBD2	TGTGCCAGTAGTATTTTCGCGGGAGCCACCGGGGAGCTGTTTTTT	CASSIFAGATGELFF
TRBV5-4	-	TRBJ1-4	-	TGTGCCAGCAGCTTTTCGGGGGCCGCAAAACTGTTTTTT	CASSFSGAAKLFF
TRBV5-5	few	TRBJ2-2	-	TGTGCCAGCAGCTTGGGCCCTGTTTTGGTGACCGGGGAGCTGTTTTTT	CASSLGPVLVTGELFF
TRBV12-5	few	TRBJ2-1	-	TGTGCTAGTGGTTTGTCAGGGTATGAGCAGTTCTTC	CASGLSGYEQFF
TRBV14	many	TRBJ1-2	-	TGTGCCAGCAGCCAAGGGGCGAGAAGGGTCGCTTATGGCTACACCTTC	CASSQGARRVAYGYTF
TRBV2	many	TRBJ2-1	-	TGTGCCAGCACCGACAGCTCTTCCGACAATGAGCAGTTCTTC	CASTDSSSDNEQFF
TRBV6-1	-	TRBJ2-7	-	TGTGCCAGCAGTGATTTGGGGTTGGAGCAGTACTTC	CASSDLGLEQYF
TRBV19	-	TRBJ1-1	-	TGTGCCAGTATGTGGGGGAACACTGAAGCTTTCTTT	CASMWGNTEAFF
TRBV20-1	many	TRBJ2-7	TRBD2	TGCAGTGCTAGAGATACTAGCGGGAGCCTCGAGCAGTACTTC	CSARDTSGSLEQYF
TRBV6-2/TRBV6-3	-	TRBJ1-5	-	TGTGCCAGCAGTTTCACAAGGGTCCGCCAGCCCCAGCATTTT	CASSFTRVRQPQHF
TRBV5-6	many	TRBJ1-1	-	TGTGCCAGCAGCGGAGGTACGGACCCTGAAGCTTTCTTT	CASSGGTDPEAFF
TRBV6-5	-	TRBJ2-5	TRBD2	TGTGCCAGCAGTTACGGGAGGGCAGTTCAAGAGACCCAGTACTTC	CASSYGRAVQETQYF
TRBV2	few	TRBJ2-2	TRBD2	TGTGCCAGCAAAGCCGGAGGGCTAGCGGAGAACACCGGGGAGCTGTTTTTT	CASKAGGLAENTGELFF
TRBV6-6	-	TRBJ2-3	-	TGTGCCAGCGGGGACGGATCGGGGGATACGCAGTATTTT	CASGDGSGDTQYF
TRBV27	-	TRBJ2-7	-	TGTGCCAGCAGGATAGGACGGGCCTACGAGCAGTACTTC	CASRIGRAYEQYF
TRBV19	many	TRBJ1-5	-	TGTGCCAGTACACCAGCGGTTGGGGTTTATAGCAATCAGCCCCAGCATTTT	CASTPAVGVYSNQPQHF
TRBV4-3	many	TRBJ2-7	TRBD1	TGCGCCAGCAGCCAAGAGGGGGACAGGGGACCCTACGAGCAGTACTTC	CASSQEGDRGPYEQYF
TRBV4-1	-	TRBJ1-1	-	TGCGCCGGCAGCCAAGGGACCCGGGACTTTAACACTGAAGCTTTCTTT	CAGSQGTRDFNTEAFF
TRBV27	many	TRBJ1-5	-	TGTGCCAGCGGACAGCCTTATAGCAATCAGCCCCAGCATTTT	CASGQPYSNQPQHF
TRBV7-3	-	TRBJ2-7	TRBD1	TGTGCCAGCAGTCAATCTCCGGGACAGGGTACCCACAAGCAGTACTTC	CASSQSPGQGTHKQYF
TRBV7-8	few	TRBJ2-6	TRBD1	TGTGCCAGCAGCTTAGTAATACAGACAGGGGACTTCTCTGGGGCCAACGTCCTGACTTTC	CASSLVIQTGDFSGANVLTF
TRBV14	few	TRBJ2-5	-	TGTGCCAGCAGCCAAGTGGAGAGGGAAGAGACCCAGTACTTC	CASSQVEREETQYF
TRBV7-7	few	TRBJ2-1	-	TGTGCCAGCAGCTTAGCCAAAGAAGAATACAATGAGCAGTTCTTC	CASSLAKEEYNEQFF
TRBV7-9	few	TRBJ1-1	TRBD1	TGTGCCAGCAGCTTCTACCGGGACAGGACTTCTTTT	CASSFYRDRTSF
TRBV7-9	-	TRBJ2-3	TRBD2	TGTGCCAGCAGCTCGATAGCGGGGGTCTCGGATACGCAGTATTTT	CASSSIAGVSDTQYF
TRBV7-9	few	TRBJ2-3	-	TGTGCCAGCAGTCCTCTGGACAGCAACCAAAACACAGATACGCAGTATTTT	CASSPLDSNQNTDTQYF
TRBV12-3/TRBV12-4	-	TRBJ2-2	TRBD1	TGTGCCAGCGCCAGGGAGAGGGGGCCCGGGGAGCTGTTTTTC	CASARERGPGELFF
TRBV20-1	-	TRBJ1-5	-	TGCAGTGCCGCCTCTGACTATCAGCCCCAGCATTTT	CSAASDYQPQHF
TRBV10-3	-	TRBJ2-7	TRBD2	TGTGCCATCAGTGAGTTGACTAGCGGGAGTAGGGGCGAGCAGTACTTC	CAISELTSGSRGEQYF
TRBV6-2/TRBV6-3	-	TRBJ1-6	TRBD1	TGTGCCAGCAGTTATTTCAAGACAGGGGAAGGAAATTCACCCCTCCACTTT	CASSYFKTGEGNSPLHF
TRBV18	many	TRBJ2-4	-	TGTGCCAGCTCACCACCTAGTGGCTTAGCCAAAAACATTCAGTACTTC	CASSPPSGLAKNIQYF
TRBV27	many	TRBJ2-7	-	TGTGCCAGCAGTTTAGGGGCAGGACCTTCCTACGAGCAGTACTTC	CASSLGAGPSYEQYF
TRBV6-2/TRBV6-3	many	TRBJ1-2	-	TGTGCCAGCAGTTACCTGGGACTCGATCGGGAAGGCTACACCTTC	CASSYLGLDREGYTF
TRBV2	-	TRBJ2-5	-	TGTGCCAGCAAGCGACAGGGAGGAATTCGGGAGACCCAGTACTTC	CASKRQGGIRETQYF
TRBV4-1	many	TRBJ2-3	-	TGCGCCAGCAGCCAAGTTCGGACGGCCAAGACAGATACGCAGTATTTT	CASSQVRTAKTDTQYF